Following are 13 T cell receptor beta chains from one sample sequenced in a study of T cells in Graves' hyperthyroidism and ophthalmopathy. Amplification yielded TCR beta CDR3 regions, with RNA transcripts as the source. The HTBI primer set served for first-round RT-PCR of the TCR CDR3. TCRdb reprocessed the multiplex PCR reads with MiXCR, giving one entry per CDR3 protein. The sample carries some 300,000 distinct CDR3 sequences, 12% to 15% recorded once. Sequencing was performed on blood. These receptors all stem from a woman aged 40 to 55 with Graves' hyperthyroidism.

The chain recombines TRBV12-5 with TRBJ1-1; D not resolved. The germline CDR1 and CDR2 sequences are LGHNT and FRNRAP. The CDR3 sequence is 15 residues long. V shed 1 base and J shed 1 base, with 10 bases lying between them. CDR3: CASGLALPGNTEAFF. CDR3 DNA: TGTGCTAGTGGTTTGGCCCTCCCAGGGAACACTGAAGCTTTCTTT.

This clonotype has just a few counts. The CDR3 DNA reads as TGTGCCAGCAGCCCGTGGACGGGACAACTCACAGATACGCAGTATTTT. Its protein is CASSPWTGQLTDTQYF. The chain uses TRBV7-9 and TRBJ2-3; maybe TRBD1 (6 bases). CDR3 length equals 16 residues. V was trimmed by 5 bases and J by 2 bases, leaving 17 bases between them. Germline CDR1 is SEHNR and CDR2 is FQNEAQ (reference sequence).

Only a few counts were recorded for this clonotype. This chain connects TRBV9 to TRBJ2-7; D gene uncertain. Germline V gives CDR1 SGDLS, CDR2 YYNGEE. V gave up 0 bases and J gave up 0 bases, with 7 bases separating them. The CDR3 length is 14 residues. The CDR3 region is CASSVGASSYEQYF. The DNA for the CDR3 is TGTGCCAGCAGCGTAGGGGCAAGCTCCTACGAGCAGTACTTC.

The sample holds many counts of this clonotype. This chain uses TRBV10-3 with TRBJ1-5, with D unresolved. V was trimmed by 4 bases and J by 4 bases, leaving 11 bases between them. Germline values: CDR1 ENHRY, CDR2 SYGVKD. CDR3 length: 14 amino acids. The chain's CDR3 is CAISAEVENQPQHF. DNA of the CDR3: TGTGCCATCAGTGCCGAGGTGGAGAATCAGCCCCAGCATTTT.

This clonotype came up once. This chain uses TRBV20-1 with TRBJ2-5, with 10 nucleotides matching TRBD2. V lost 5 bases to trimming and J lost 5 bases; unmatched junction nucleotides: 8. The V gene's germline CDR1 is DFQATT and CDR2 SNEGSKA (reference sequence). This CDR3 is built from 14 residues. CDR3 loop: CSALAGEAWETQYF. The CDR3, as DNA: TGCAGTGCTCTAGCGGGAGAGGCTTGGGAGACCCAGTACTTC.

This clonotype was picked up many times. The chain carries TRBV27 and TRBJ2-7; TRBD2 matches at 8 bases. The CDR3 loop spans 15 amino acids. Germline CDR1 reads MNHEY; CDR2 reads SMNVEV (reference sequence). The V segment lost 3 bases and the J segment 2 bases; nucleotides outside the gene matches: 6. In DNA, the CDR3 is TGTGCCAGCAGTTTTTTTAGCGGGAAGACCTACGAGCAGTACTTC. Protein product: CASSFFSGKTYEQYF.

The V and J genes are TRBV29-1 and TRBJ2-3; D assignment may be TRBD1 or TRBD2 (5 bases each). The CDR3 loop spans 13 amino acids. Per germline, CDR1 SQVTM and CDR2 ANQGSEA. Trimming left V 4 bases short and J 2 bases short, with 10 bases between. For the CDR3, the DNA is TGCAGCGTTGGGGGGATGAACACAGATACGCAGTATTTT. The encoded protein is CSVGGMNTDTQYF.

This chain links TRBV7-3 with TRBJ2-7, with D hard to call. This CDR3 contains 14 residues. V lost 5 bases and J 5 bases, leaving 16 bases between the germline ends. In germline, CDR1 is SGHTA, CDR2 FQGTGA. CDR3 sequence: CASSPGPYGDEQYF. The CDR3 DNA sequence: TGTGCCAGCAGCCCAGGACCGTACGGAGACGAGCAGTACTTC.

This clonotype was seen at least ten times. The chain links TRBV3-1 to TRBJ2-5; 7 bases are a match to TRBD2. The CDR3 loop spans 14 amino acids. Germline CDR1 reads LGHDT; CDR2 reads YNNKEL (reference sequence). V lost 2 bases to trimming and J lost 2 bases; unmatched junction nucleotides: 2. The DNA of the CDR3 is TGTGCCAGCAGCCAACTAGCGGATCAAGAGACCCAGTACTTC. Its protein is CASSQLADQETQYF.

The sample holds many counts of this clonotype. The V and J genes are TRBV13 and TRBJ2-1; 7 bases match TRBD2. V shed 5 bases, J shed 2 bases, and the junction held 18 bases outside the gene matches. The CDR3 totals 19 residues. Germline V gene sequence: CDR1 PRHDT, CDR2 FYEKMQ (reference sequence). The CDR3 spells CASSLKGHFGLAAYNEQFF. CDR3 bases: TGTGCCAGCAGCCTGAAGGGCCACTTCGGGCTAGCGGCCTACAATGAGCAGTTCTTC.

This clonotype was found many times. The gene calls are TRBV6-2 or TRBV6-3 and TRBJ2-3; 8 bases agree with TRBD1. V was pared by 6 bases and J by 4 bases, with 0 bases of the junction left unmatched. This CDR3 region has 12 residues. Per germline, CDR1 MNHEY and CDR2 SVGEGT. CDR3 nucleotides: TGTGCCAGCAGACAGGGGGCAGATACGCAGTATTTT. It translates to CASRQGADTQYF.

The sample holds many counts of this clonotype. The chain carries TRBV28 and TRBJ1-5, with D possibly being TRBD1 (5 bases). Germline loops: CDR1 MDHEN, CDR2 SYDVKM. The CDR3 loop spans 16 amino acids. Between the trimmed V and J ends, which lost 7 bases and 1 base, there was a span of 17 bases. The CDR3: CASKIGGVRSNQPQHF. In DNA, the CDR3 is TGTGCCAGCAAAATTGGGGGAGTGAGGAGCAATCAGCCCCAGCATTTT.

This clonotype was detected many times. The chain joins TRBV20-1 to TRBJ2-7; 7 bases are a match to TRBD2. Unmatched junction bases numbered 10, after V lost 4 bases and J lost 7 bases. The CDR3 sequence is 13 residues long. The V gene's germline CDR1 is DFQATT and CDR2 SNEGSKA (reference sequence). CDR3 coding DNA: TGCAGTGCTACCACGGGACTACCAGGGGAGCAGTACTTC. It yields the protein CSATTGLPGEQYF.